The 31 T cell receptor beta chains given below trace back to one sample, sequenced in a study of PD-1 blockade in classical Hodgkin lymphoma. Relapse after autologous stem cell transplantation occurred in every patient, and brentuximab vedotin exposure varied. The method was immunoSEQ multiplex PCR; TCRdb's version includes in-frame clones alone and lacks a portion of them. The profile shows roughly 140,000 clones, approximately 81% of them singletons. The specimen comprised peripheral blood mononuclear cells (PBMCs), sampled before the second cycle of nivolumab. Receptors were obtained from a human donor with classical Hodgkin lymphoma.

In the case of this clone: The sample carries other DNA sequences with the same CDR3. V and J are TRBV19 and TRBJ1-2; D uncertain. Trimming pared 0 bases from V and 5 bases from J, leaving 7 bases between. CDR1 and CDR2 from the germline V gene are LNHDA and SQIVND (reference sequence). The CDR3 has 13 amino acids. In nucleotides, the CDR3 is TGTGCCAGTAGTATAGATCTAGGGTATGGCTACACCTTC. Translated: CASSIDLGYGYTF.

This chain joins TRBV27 and TRBJ2-5; TRBD2 might be the D (6 bases). CDR1 and CDR2 (germline): MNHEY, SMNVEV (reference sequence). The V end lost 6 bases, the J end lost 5 bases, and 13 bases lay between the germline ends. The CDR3 is 13 residues long. The CDR3 protein is CASRASGGETQYF. In DNA form, the CDR3 reads TGTGCCAGCAGGGCTAGTGGGGGGGAGACCCAGTACTTC.

The chain recombines TRBV5-4 with TRBJ2-4; tentative D call: TRBD1 (6 bases). The CDR3 is made up of 14 amino acids. Germline loops: CDR1 SGHNT, CDR2 YYREEE (reference sequence). The ends were cut back, 0 bases at V and 8 bases at J, with 12 bases in the middle. CDR3 DNA sequence: TGTGCCAGCAGCTTGGGGCAGGGGATGGACATTCAGTACTTC. It yields the protein CASSLGQGMDIQYF. Filled out from reference TRBV5-4 and TRBJ2-4, the complete variable domain reads ETGVTQSPTHLIKTRGQQVTLRCSSQSGHNTVSWYQQALGQGPQFIFQYYREEENGRGNFPPRFSGLQFPNYSSELNVNALELDDSALYLCASSLGQGMDIQYFGAGTRLSVL.

V is TRBV29-1 and J is TRBJ1-4, with D perhaps matching TRBD1 (6 bases). V was trimmed by 6 bases and J by 7 bases, leaving 18 bases between them. The CDR3 extends over 14 amino acids. In germline, CDR1 is SQVTM, CDR2 ANQGSEA. CDR3 in DNA: TGCAGCGTCAAGAGGGCCGTAGGGGGTGAAAAACTGTTTTTT. This encodes CSVKRAVGGEKLFF.

This chain uses TRBV29-1 with TRBJ2-1; a weak D match, TRBD2 (5 bases). This CDR3 is built from 13 residues. The germline V gene encodes CDR1 SQVTM and CDR2 ANQGSEA. V lost 5 bases and J 9 bases, leaving 17 bases between the germline ends. The CDR3 here is CSVRVSRDGEQFF. The CDR3 DNA sequence: TGCAGCGTTCGGGTGTCCCGGGATGGTGAGCAGTTCTTC.

The chain couples TRBV7-9 to TRBJ2-2, with TRBD1 as a possible D gene (5 bases). The germline CDR1 and CDR2 sequences are SEHNR and FQNEAQ (reference sequence). This CDR3 is built from 14 residues. The V end lost 1 base, the J end lost 6 bases, and 9 bases lay between the germline ends. The CDR3 loop reads CASSLDRPAGELFF. In DNA form, the CDR3 reads TGTGCCAGCAGCTTAGACAGGCCCGCCGGGGAGCTGTTTTTT.

There are many counts of this clone. The CDR3 protein is CAWGRGTGIVYEQYF. The CDR3 nucleotides read TGTGCCTGGGGCCGGGGGACAGGGATCGTCTACGAGCAGTACTTC. The chain recombines TRBV30 with TRBJ2-7; 9 bases are shared with TRBD1. The CDR3 runs to 15 residues. Trimming removed 5 bases from V and 3 bases from J; junction bases left unmatched: 11. From germline, CDR1 is GTSNPN and CDR2 SVGIG (reference sequence).

This chain links TRBV28 with TRBJ2-7, with TRBD2 as a possible D gene (6 bases). The germline V gene has CDR1 MDHEN and CDR2 SYDVKM. The CDR3 has 16 amino acids. Trimming left V 7 bases short and J 0 bases short, with 19 bases between. DNA for the CDR3: TGTGCCAGCATACCCCACCCTAGCGTGAGCTCCTACGAGCAGTACTTC. Translation gives CASIPHPSVSSYEQYF. Using reference TRBV28 and TRBJ2-7 for the parts outside the CDR3, the full variable domain is DVKVTQSSRYLVKRTGEKVFLECVQDMDHENMFWYRQDPGLGLRLIYFSYDVKMKEKGDIPEGYSVSREKKERFSLILESASTNQTSMYLCASIPHPSVSSYEQYFGPGTRLTVT.

The chain combines TRBV7-9 with TRBJ2-5, with TRBD1 matching over 8 bases. Germline V CDR1 and CDR2: SEHNR, FQNEAQ (reference sequence). This CDR3 comprises 15 residues. V was pared by 5 bases and J by 5 bases, with 10 bases of the junction left unmatched. The CDR3 loop reads CASSEDGQGWETQYF. The CDR3 nucleotides are TGTGCCAGCAGCGAAGACGGACAGGGTTGGGAGACCCAGTACTTC.

The V call is TRBV5-4, the J call TRBJ1-6; TRBD1 might be the D (5 bases). Germline loops: CDR1 SGHNT, CDR2 YYREEE (reference sequence). The V end was cut by 0 bases, the J end by 10 bases, with 17 bases between. The CDR3 covers 16 residues. The CDR3 DNA sequence: TGTGCCAGCAGCTTGGAGGAGTCGGGACCAAACTCACCCCTCCACTTT. Translating gives CASSLEESGPNSPLHF.

The CDR3 sequence: CASSFRGLSLFF. CDR3 DNA: TGTGCCAGCAGTTTCAGGGGGCTGAGCCTGTTTTTT. The rearrangement uses TRBV28 and TRBJ2-2; TRBD1 matches 8 bases. This CDR3 is built from 12 residues. Trimming took 3 bases from V and 14 from J; bases not matched to a gene: 5. Germline CDR1 MDHEN, CDR2 SYDVKM.

This clone was picked up one time. The rearrangement links TRBV30 to TRBJ1-3; D is uncertain. This CDR3 is built from 15 residues. Trimming removed 0 bases at V and 2 bases at J, with 11 bases between. The germline V gene encodes CDR1 GTSNPN and CDR2 SVGIG (reference sequence). CDR3 sequence (DNA): TGTGCCTGGAGTGTAGGACGGACTCCTGGAAACACCATATATTTT. This translates into CAWSVGRTPGNTIYF.

The V gene is TRBV7-9, the J gene TRBJ2-1, with unresolved D. Germline lookup yields CDR1 SEHNR and CDR2 FQNEAQ (reference sequence). V shed 2 bases and J shed 5 bases, with 7 bases lying between them. This CDR3 region has 13 residues. For the CDR3, the DNA is TGTGCCAGCAGCTTATGGGCCAACAATGAGCAGTTCTTC. Translation gives CASSLWANNEQFF.

This chain links TRBV10-3 with TRBJ1-2, with D maybe TRBD1 (5 bases). CDR3 length equals 15 residues. CDR1 is ENHRY, CDR2 SYGVKD, per germline. V shed 3 bases and J shed 4 bases, with 15 bases lying between them. The CDR3 bases are TGTGCCATCAGTGAAAGCAGGGAGGGAGGCTATGGCTACACCTTC. The encoded protein is CAISESREGGYGYTF.

The chain recombines TRBV7-9 with TRBJ1-5, with TRBD1 identical over 8 bases. The CDR3 runs 14 residues. CDR1 is SEHNR, CDR2 FQNEAQ, per germline (reference sequence). Trimming cost V 5 bases and J 6 bases; bases outside gene matches: 6. CDR3 region: CASSSRTGSQPQHF. For the CDR3, the DNA is TGTGCCAGCAGCAGCCGGACAGGGAGTCAGCCCCAGCATTTT.

This rearrangement joins TRBV18 to TRBJ2-1; D call uncertain. CDR3 size: 15 residues. The germline V gene encodes CDR1 KGHSH and CDR2 LQKENI. Trimming took off 6 bases at V and 3 bases at J, with 15 bases between the two ends. The chain's CDR3 is CASSPFLAVYNEQFF. CDR3 in DNA: TGTGCCAGCTCCCCTTTTCTCGCGGTCTACAATGAGCAGTTCTTC.

This clone appeared once. The V gene is TRBV30, the J gene TRBJ1-4; TRBD1 is a possible D gene (6 bases). This CDR3 comprises 16 residues. Per the germline V gene, CDR1 is GTSNPN and CDR2 is SVGIG (reference sequence). The V and J ends lost 0 bases and 7 bases respectively, with 18 bases between them. Here the CDR3 DNA reads TGTGCCTGGAGTGTACGGCTCGGGGGCGGGATTGAAAAACTGTTTTTT. Protein product: CAWSVRLGGGIEKLFF.

This chain joins TRBV19 and TRBJ2-1; D assignment may be TRBD1 or TRBD2 (5 bases each). In germline, CDR1 is LNHDA, CDR2 SQIVND (reference sequence). The CDR3 is 15 amino acids. Trimming pared 3 bases from V and 6 bases from J, leaving 15 bases between. The CDR3 sequence: CASSINGDPPNEQFF. The CDR3 DNA reads as TGTGCCAGTAGTATCAACGGGGACCCACCCAATGAGCAGTTCTTC.

The J gene is TRBJ2-7, the V gene TRBV7-9; D is perhaps TRBD2 (6 bases). The CDR3 covers 16 residues. CDR1 is SEHNR, CDR2 FQNEAQ, per germline (reference sequence). V shed 2 bases and J shed 2 bases, with 16 bases lying between them. CDR3 sequence: CASSLTLPGSAYEQYF. DNA of the CDR3: TGTGCCAGCAGCTTAACCCTGCCCGGGAGCGCCTACGAGCAGTACTTC. Filled out from reference TRBV7-9 and TRBJ2-7, the complete variable domain reads DTGVSQNPRHKITKRGQNVTFRCDPISEHNRLYWYRQTLGQGPEFLTYFQNEAQLEKSRLLSDRFSAERPKGSFSTLEIQRTEQGDSAMYLCASSLTLPGSAYEQYFGPGTRLTVT.

CDR3 in amino acids: CASSPPVTGLITEAFF. The DNA of the CDR3 is TGTGCCAGCTCACCCCCGGTGACAGGTTTGATCACTGAAGCTTTCTTT. This rearrangement joins TRBV18 to TRBJ1-1; weak D call: TRBD1 (6 bases). This CDR3 contains 16 residues. The germline V gene encodes CDR1 KGHSH and CDR2 LQKENI. V was clipped by 3 bases and J by 4 bases, with 18 bases between them.

The rearrangement links TRBV7-2 to TRBJ2-5, with TRBD2 matching 8 bases. Trimming removed 1 base from V and 5 bases from J; junction bases left unmatched: 15. Per germline, CDR1 SGHTA and CDR2 FQGNSA. The CDR3 extends over 18 amino acids. CDR3 nucleotide sequence: TGTGCCAGCAGCTTAGTCCTCTTCTTGACTAGCGTAATTGAGACCCAGTACTTC. Protein product: CASSLVLFLTSVIETQYF.

The chain couples TRBV6-6 to TRBJ1-1; D ambiguous. Trimming removed 0 bases from V and 5 bases from J, with 13 bases in between. The CDR3 spans 15 residues. Looked up from germline, CDR1 is MNHNY and CDR2 is SVGAGI (reference sequence). The chain's CDR3 is CASSYSDLDSTEAFF. The DNA for the CDR3 is TGTGCCAGCAGTTACTCGGACCTCGATTCAACTGAAGCTTTCTTT.

The rearrangement joins TRBV6-5 to TRBJ1-1, with D maybe TRBD1 (5 bases). The CDR3 totals 16 residues. The germline gives CDR1 MNHEY, CDR2 SVGAGI. V gave up 2 bases and J gave up 1 base, with 14 bases separating them. CDR3 nucleotides: TGTGCCAGCAGTTACCGGGGCCAACCGGGGAACACTGAAGCTTTCTTT. Residues: CASSYRGQPGNTEAFF.

The V call is TRBV12-5, the J call TRBJ2-5; 10 nucleotides align to TRBD1. Germline-derived CDR1 and CDR2 are LGHNT and FRNRAP. This CDR3 contains 15 residues. With V trimmed by 4 bases and J by 3 bases, 5 bases remained unmatched. The CDR3 coding sequence is TGTGCTAGTGGTTCGCTGACAGGGGGCGAAGAGACCCAGTACTTC. It encodes CASGSLTGGEETQYF.

This clone was picked up a small number of times. The chain uses TRBV5-1 and TRBJ1-2; D gene unclear. The CDR3 sequence is 13 residues long. The germline V gene encodes CDR1 SGHRS and CDR2 YFSETQ. Trimming left V 0 bases short and J 8 bases short, with 11 bases between. CDR3 sequence: CASSLGGLEGYTF. CDR3 coding DNA: TGCGCCAGCAGCTTGGGCGGACTAGAGGGCTACACCTTC.

The rearrangement joins TRBV21-1 to TRBJ1-1. TRBV21-1 is reported as a pseudogene. The CDR3 is 15 residues long. In DNA, the CDR3 is TGTGCCAGCAGCAAAGGCGAATGCGGGGTGGCTGAAGCTTTCTTT. The encoded protein is CASSKGECGVAEAFF.

This chain links TRBV6-5 with TRBJ2-7; D perhaps matches TRBD1 (6 bases). Germline CDR1 and CDR2: MNHEY and SVGAGI. This CDR3 contains 13 residues. V was pared by 5 bases and J by 6 bases, with 14 bases between. The CDR3, as DNA: TGTGCCAGCAGTCTCAACAGGGAACGCGAGCAGTACTTC. Protein sequence: CASSLNREREQYF.

The J gene is TRBJ2-1, the V gene TRBV28, with D hard to call. Trimming stripped 5 bases from V and 6 bases from J, with 11 bases between. Germline assignment: CDR1 MDHEN and CDR2 SYDVKM. The CDR3 is 13 residues long. CDR3 sequence: CASSRMPLNEQFF. The DNA for the CDR3 is TGTGCCAGCAGTCGCATGCCACTCAATGAGCAGTTCTTC.

The CDR3 is CASSQDGPGASNNSPLHF. The CDR3 DNA reads as TGTGCCAGCAGCCAAGATGGGCCAGGGGCGTCCAATAATTCACCCCTCCACTTT. The chain uses TRBV4-2 and TRBJ1-6; D perhaps matches TRBD1 (6 bases). The CDR3 length is 18 residues. V was trimmed by 0 bases and J by 5 bases, leaving 17 bases between them. The V gene's germline CDR1 is LGHNA and CDR2 YNFKEQ.

V usage is TRBV18 and J usage is TRBJ1-4; TRBD1 agrees at 7 bases. The CDR3 is 13 amino acids. V lost 4 bases, J lost 8 bases, and 4 bases stayed unmatched. Germline loops: CDR1 KGHSH, CDR2 LQKENI. The CDR3 DNA sequence: TGTGCCAGCTCACTGAGGGACAGAGAAAAACTGTTTTTT. Translation gives CASSLRDREKLFF.

This clone was seen a few times. J is TRBJ2-3 and V is TRBV5-4, with 11 bases matching TRBD2. The J segment lost 1 base and the V segment lost 5 bases, leaving 6 bases of the junction unmatched. The length of the CDR3 is 16 residues. The germline CDR1 and CDR2 sequences are SGHNT and YYREEE (reference sequence). This CDR3 is CASSRLAGGRTDTQYF. The CDR3 DNA is TGTGCCAGCAGTCGGCTAGCGGGGGGACGCACAGATACGCAGTATTTT. The full variable domain, its missing parts supplied by reference TRBV5-4 and TRBJ2-3, is ETGVTQSPTHLIKTRGQQVTLRCSSQSGHNTVSWYQQALGQGPQFIFQYYREEENGRGNFPPRFSGLQFPNYSSELNVNALELDDSALYLCASSRLAGGRTDTQYFGPGTRLTVL.